The present TCR beta chain was sequenced within a study of CD4 T cells in relation to SARS-CoV-2 and coronaviruses. The overall study: PBMCs were cultured with antigen for roughly 11 days before TCR beta sequencing. The negative reference was HIV-1 Nef peptide pool or peptide-free culture.

The unexposed donors gave CD4+ T cells in about 2010-2018, prior to COVID-19. After around nine days of culture, CD4+ T cells were isolated. Unexposed-donor CD4+ T cells were probed with SARS-CoV-2 S/N and four cold-coronavirus spikes, cells permitting. For this clone: Its antigen is undetermined.

Germline V lookup: CDR1 SGHDT, CDR2 YYEEEE. This CDR3 has 14 residues. V dropped 2 bases and J dropped 4 bases, with 12 bases sitting between them. Some clones are missing from TCRdb's copy, which holds only in-frame ones; the method was immunoSEQ multiplex PCR. The data contain around 24,000 clones, roughly 80% of them seen just once; the ten biggest clones take up 18%. The chain is built from TRBV5-6 and TRBJ2-5; D is perhaps TRBD2 (5 bases). Sample: CD4+ T cells from PBMCs, cultured in vitro. The receptor was derived from a human donor in good health. Here the CDR3 reads CASSFNLGRETQYF. The CDR3 coding sequence is TGTGCCAGCAGCTTCAATCTTGGGAGAGAGACCCAGTACTTC.